This T cell receptor beta chain was sequenced during a study of cytomegalovirus exposure and HLA in healthy donors (dated by TCRdb to about 2017). With regard to the full study: In an earlier analysis of 550 to 750 of the donors, about 260 Gb of sequence data and approximately 120 million unique TCR beta sequences from approximately 180 million T cells were reported. An early release that covered 500 to 800 HLA-typed donors contained 250 to 350 gigabases of sequencing data and 80 million or so unique TCR sequences. Among the roughly 400 genotyped donors, approximately 81% belonged to the genetic ancestry cluster associated with self-reported Caucasian donors. The study aimed to test whether signatures of past pathogen exposure could be identified by cataloging public T cell receptors. Using immunosequencing, the study profiled T cell repertoires from roughly 650 subjects and related those repertoires to cytomegalovirus serostatus. A separate validation cohort of roughly 110 different subjects was used in addition to the roughly 720-subject first cohort. To predict cytomegalovirus infection status, the study combined high-throughput TCR immunosequencing, statistical association of individual TCRs with disease status, and machine learning. A later analysis re-analyzed previously published TCR beta repertoires from hundreds of donors and added high-resolution HLA genotyping to study TCR occurrence patterns. The later analysis used no new phenotypic data to find candidate immune exposures, relying instead on TCR beta sequences and their occurrence across donors. An earlier analysis of 587 of the donors applied high-throughput TCR beta sequencing to assess whether each TCR beta V gene segment acted as functional or pseudogenic. Donor age, sex, ethnicity and CMV serostatus were compiled together with the repertoire data. In a later genetic analysis, genome-wide SNP genotypes for about three fifths of the roughly 670 donors were used, and that subset was treated as a discovery cohort. All discovery cohort repertoires had been generated on a single sequencing platform. HLA typing included class I and class II loci at four-digit resolution. Typing coverage varied by locus: about 620-630 donors for A, B, C, DRB1 and DQB1; roughly 500 for DQA1; around 610 for DPA1; 400 to 480 for DPB1. Roughly 5 DR-DQ haplotypes were handled as single units for association and clustering, since linkage in the cohort was strong. Among around 400 genotyped donors of the cohort, an average of about 240,000 unique TCR beta nucleotide sequences were sequenced per donor, roughly 20% of them non-productive. Here is what the overall study found, with its caveats: A further reported finding was that TCR beta sequences accurately predicted the HLA-A and HLA-B alleles for most subjects in the first cohort. Linkage disequilibrium might explain the correlated functional status among segregating V segments, but an unknown experimental factor could not be ruled out. Because HLA typing was unavailable for some donors at each locus, only the typed subset was used in association tests. Because the 87-base-pair reads could not distinguish some IMGT-functional V segments, including TRBV6-2 and TRBV6-3, those segments were excluded. A later analysis found that most CMV-associated TCR beta chains appeared HLA-restricted, with HLA associations seemingly driven largely by CMV exposure. The classifier was reported to diagnose cytomegalovirus status with high specificity and sensitivity in both the original and validation cohorts. When HLA alleles, especially DR and DQ, strongly co-occurred, attributing TCR associations to individual alleles was difficult. In an earlier analysis of some 550 of the donors, most TCR beta V segments were observed in productive rearrangements about 90% or about 30% of the time, broadly matching IMGT annotations. V-gene and J-gene trimming of TCR beta chains was associated with a missense DCLRE1C variant in a later genetic analysis, and the association was replicated in an independent cohort. In vitro tests confirmed that three of the cytomegalovirus-associated TCR beta chains recognize cytomegalovirus antigens. CMV serostatus was the only immune exposure information available for the cohort. Sequencing depth was assumed to be roughly uniform across donors in the presence/absence analyses, though that assumption may not hold. The cohort was sequenced for TCR beta chains only, and without alpha or paired-chain data the features that could be detected were limited. In a later analysis, 16,951 TCR beta sequences were associated with specific HLA alleles at a false discovery rate of 0.05. Because counts were too low, 15 to 20 rarely observed V segments, including chromosome 9 orphons, were excluded from the earlier analysis of some 590 of the donors. A cluster of highly shared sequence variants was judged likely to represent a technical artifact of the sequencing pipeline. In a later genetic analysis, fewer N-insertions in productive TCRs were reported among donors in an Asian-associated ancestry cluster than the roughly 700-donor mean. A later analysis found that TCR association rates varied across HLA loci, with DRB1 alleles showing the most associated TCRs and HLA-C alleles the fewest. According to a later analysis, parvovirus B19, influenza, CMV and Epstein-Barr virus appeared linked to several top co-occurrence clusters. In a later analysis, HLA-associated TCR beta chains were found to be more clonally expanded and to have lower generation probabilities than equally common non-associated chains. Across donors, most TCR sequences were observed very rarely, whereas some public TCRs were present in many individuals. The authors suggested that the approach could potentially be extended to other disease states and immunological phenotypes. A total of 150 to 200 TCR beta chains were listed by the study as associated with cytomegalovirus.

The cohort consisted of 600 or so healthy bone marrow donors. All cohort members were sampled while nominally healthy, although unrecorded immune exposures were likely present. The donor tested CMV seropositive and was one of the 289 seropositive cohort members. Each donor provided a peripheral blood sample, and peripheral blood mononuclear cells were used for TCR beta sequencing. The Qiagen DNeasy Blood Extraction Kit was used to extract genomic DNA from the blood cell samples. From the germline V gene, CDR1 is ENHRY and CDR2 is SYGVKD. V and J are trimmed by 6 bases and 0 bases, and the gene matches miss 1 base of the junction. The CDR3 spans 13 residues, from the cysteine through the phenylalanine. The DNA shown is the 39-base CDR3, in frame from base 1. Library method: the immunoSEQ multiplex PCR assay. For the multiplex PCR, a mixture combining 60 forward primers for TCR Vbeta segments and 13 reverse primers for TCR Jbeta segments was used. A multiplex PCR assay on genomic DNA amplified the CDR3 region of rearranged TCR beta genes. Amplified TCR beta libraries were sequenced as 87-base-pair reads on the Illumina HiSeq System. On the authors' methods: In a later analysis, approximately 74 million unique TCR beta chains were counted across the approximately 640 repertoires, and about 10 million of these chains were shared by at least two donors. Raw reads were error-corrected and collapsed into unique sequences with a nearest-neighbor algorithm that merged closely related sequences to remove PCR and sequencing errors. To assign V, D and J gene segments, CDR3 sequences were aligned to IMGT reference sequences. Each retained sequence needed at least a six-nucleotide match to both a V gene segment and a J gene segment. A rearrangement counted as productive if the CDR3 had no stop codons and remained in frame with V and J, and every other rearrangement counted as non-productive. CDR3 was defined by IMGT convention, running from the second conserved V-encoded cysteine to the conserved J-encoded phenylalanine. Sequences without an unambiguous match to a single V gene segment were excluded from the earlier analysis of approximately 560 of the donors. An earlier analysis of approximately 590 of the donors classified V segments as functional when productive rearrangements were above 56.7% and as segregating when the standard deviation between donors was above 5%. A statistical classification framework was developed to diagnose cytomegalovirus status using the catalog of TCR beta chain sequences. In a later analysis, TCR nucleotide sequences were compared against IMGT/GENE-DB human TR gene sequences so that V and J genes could be assigned. A later analysis assigned CDR3 sequences and most-parsimonious VDJ recombination scenarios with the TCRdist pipeline. In a later analysis, every TCR beta chain was defined by the combination of its CDR3 amino acid sequence and its V-gene family, and reads without a unique V-gene family were dropped. As a way to deal with suspected cross-contamination and a sequencing artifact, a later analysis dropped 450 to 600 nucleotide sequences that were highly shared and had low generation probability. In a later analysis, a clonal expansion index for each public chain was calculated from normalized within-repertoire ranks of inferred template counts. In a later analysis, generation probabilities were computed using a VDJ recombination model fitted to out-of-frame rearrangements, and the results were checked against IGoR. Hypergeometric tests were used in a later analysis to score TCR-TCR, TCR-HLA and TCR-CMV co-occurrence, with a repertoire-size bias correction applied to the TCR pairs. False discovery rates were estimated in a later analysis by permuting HLA or CMV assignments 20 times. In a later analysis, co-occurring TCRs were grouped using DBSCAN, and TCRdist sequence similarity was added for clustering within HLA-allele-positive subsets. Repertoires with fewer than 30,000 or more than 120,000 public chains, plus five repertoires with anomalous nucleotide sharing, were excluded from co-occurrence clustering. TCRdb took this table from immuneACCESS and kept in-frame rearrangements with V and J called. Such tables lack part of the clones; where checked against another copy, unresolved V genes explain under half of the gap, and the rest is unexplained. D and trimming come from the DNA, and the V and J calls and clone size come from that table. In this sample the table shows about 180,000 clones, around 79% of which occur a single time. The ten largest clones add up to about 6.4% of the sample.

Remarks on this clone: This receptor's antigen is unknown. The sample holds no much larger clone one base away, and base qualities are not on file.

Sequencing was done on a sample of PBMCs. The TCR sequence derives from a man between 35 and 55 years old in good health and CMV-seropositive. Recombination connected TRBV10-3 to TRBJ1-1; TRBD1 agrees with 7 junctional bases. The nucleotide sequence is TGTGCCATCAGCGACAGGGTGAACACTGAAGCTTTCTTT. It translates as CAISDRVNTEAFF.